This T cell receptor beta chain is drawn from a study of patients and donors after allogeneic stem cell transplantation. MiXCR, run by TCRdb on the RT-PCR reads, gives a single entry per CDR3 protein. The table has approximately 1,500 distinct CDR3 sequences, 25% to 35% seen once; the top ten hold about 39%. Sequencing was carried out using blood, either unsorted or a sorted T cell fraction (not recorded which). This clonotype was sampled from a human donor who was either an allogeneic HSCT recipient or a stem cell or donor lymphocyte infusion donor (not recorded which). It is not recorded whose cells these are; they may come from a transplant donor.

CDR3 DNA: TGTGCCAGCAGTCTGACCCAGAATGAGCAGTTCTTC. It codes for CASSLTQNEQFF. The V gene is TRBV7-2, the J gene TRBJ2-1; D is unresolved. The ends were cut back, 6 bases at V and 7 bases at J, with 10 bases in the middle. Germline CDR1 and CDR2: SGHTA and FQGNSA. The CDR3 is 12 amino acids.